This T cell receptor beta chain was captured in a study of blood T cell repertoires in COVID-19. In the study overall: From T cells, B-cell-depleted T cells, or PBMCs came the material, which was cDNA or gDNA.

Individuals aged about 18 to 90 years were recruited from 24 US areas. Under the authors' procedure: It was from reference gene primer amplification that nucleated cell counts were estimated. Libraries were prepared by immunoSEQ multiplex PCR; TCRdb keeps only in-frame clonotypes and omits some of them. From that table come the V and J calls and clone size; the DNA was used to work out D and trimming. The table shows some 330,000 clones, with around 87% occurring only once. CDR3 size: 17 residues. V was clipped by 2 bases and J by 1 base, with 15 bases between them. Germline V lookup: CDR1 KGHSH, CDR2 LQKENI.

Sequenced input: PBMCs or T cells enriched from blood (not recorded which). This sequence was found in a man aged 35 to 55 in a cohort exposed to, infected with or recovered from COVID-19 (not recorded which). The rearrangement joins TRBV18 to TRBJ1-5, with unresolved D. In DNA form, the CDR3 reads TGTGCCAGCTCACCATCCGGTCAGGCTTTCAGCAATCAGCCCCAGCATTTT. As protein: CASSPSGQAFSNQPQHF.